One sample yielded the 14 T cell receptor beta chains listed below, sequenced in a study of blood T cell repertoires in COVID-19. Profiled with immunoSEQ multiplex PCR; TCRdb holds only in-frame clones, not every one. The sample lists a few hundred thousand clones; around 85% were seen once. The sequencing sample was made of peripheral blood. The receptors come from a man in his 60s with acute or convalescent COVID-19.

The CDR3 sequence: CAWSSRANSPLHF. In nucleotides, the CDR3 is TGTGCCTGGAGTAGCAGGGCTAATTCACCCCTCCACTTT. The gene calls are TRBV30 and TRBJ1-6, with D perhaps TRBD1 (5 bases). Trimming pared 2 bases from V and 6 bases from J, leaving 8 bases between. Germline V CDR1 and CDR2: GTSNPN, SVGIG (reference sequence). The CDR3 totals 13 residues.

CDR3 protein: CASSLQVNTEAFF. In DNA, the CDR3 is TGTGCCAGCAGCCTACAGGTGAACACTGAAGCTTTCTTT. V and J are TRBV28 and TRBJ1-1, with a tentative D call TRBD1 (5 bases). CDR1 MDHEN and CDR2 SYDVKM come from the germline V gene. The V and J ends lost 6 bases and 0 bases respectively, with 8 bases between them. The CDR3 runs 13 residues.

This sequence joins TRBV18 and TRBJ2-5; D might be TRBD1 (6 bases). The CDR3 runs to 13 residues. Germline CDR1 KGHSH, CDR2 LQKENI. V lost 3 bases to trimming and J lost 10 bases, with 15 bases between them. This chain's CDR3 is CASSPKEQGNQYF. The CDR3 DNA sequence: TGTGCCAGCTCACCGAAGGAACAGGGTAACCAGTACTTC.

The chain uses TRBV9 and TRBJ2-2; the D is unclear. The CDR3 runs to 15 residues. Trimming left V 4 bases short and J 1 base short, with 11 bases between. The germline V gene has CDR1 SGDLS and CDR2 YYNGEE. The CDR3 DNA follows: TGTGCCAGCAGCCCTCCTTCCGGGAACACCGGGGAGCTGTTTTTT. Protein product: CASSPPSGNTGELFF.

Written as DNA, the CDR3 is TGTGCCAGCAGCCCAGGTACCTACGAGCAGTACTTC. Residues: CASSPGTYEQYF. The chain has TRBV11-2 and TRBJ2-7; unclear D gene. The CDR3 consists of 12 residues. CDR1 is SGHAT, CDR2 FQNNGV, per germline. V was shortened by 5 bases and J by 2 bases, with 7 bases between the two germline ends.

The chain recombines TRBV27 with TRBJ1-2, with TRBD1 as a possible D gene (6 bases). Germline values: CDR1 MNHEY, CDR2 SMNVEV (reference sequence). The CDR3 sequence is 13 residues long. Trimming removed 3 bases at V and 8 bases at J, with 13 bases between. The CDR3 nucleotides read TGTGCCAGCAGTTTCCAAAACAGGGTAGGCTACACCTTC. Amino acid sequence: CASSFQNRVGYTF.

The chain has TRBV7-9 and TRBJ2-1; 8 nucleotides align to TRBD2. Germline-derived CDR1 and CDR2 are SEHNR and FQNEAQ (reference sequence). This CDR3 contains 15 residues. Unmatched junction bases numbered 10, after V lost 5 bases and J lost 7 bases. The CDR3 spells CASSITLAAHNEQFF. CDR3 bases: TGTGCCAGCAGCATAACACTAGCGGCACATAATGAGCAGTTCTTC.

Here the CDR3 DNA reads TGCGCCAGCAGCCACCAGCGGGAGAGGGGTAATGAGCAGTTCTTC. Translation gives CASSHQRERGNEQFF. This chain uses TRBV5-1 with TRBJ2-1; 8 bases map to TRBD2. CDR3 length: 15 amino acids. Per germline, CDR1 SGHRS and CDR2 YFSETQ. Trimming at V came to 4 bases and at J to 7 bases, leaving 10 bases not matched to a gene. The variable domain in full, with the rest retrieved from reference TRBV5-1 and TRBJ2-1, is KAGVTQTPRYLIKTRGQQVTLSCSPISGHRSVSWYQQTPGQGLQFLFEYFSETQRNKGNFPGRFSGRQFSNSRSEMNVSTLELGDSALYLCASSHQRERGNEQFFGPGTRLTVL.

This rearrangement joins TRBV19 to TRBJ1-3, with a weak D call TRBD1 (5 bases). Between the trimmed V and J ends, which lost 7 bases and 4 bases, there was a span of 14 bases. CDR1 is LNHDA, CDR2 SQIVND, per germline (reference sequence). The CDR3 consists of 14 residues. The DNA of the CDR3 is TGTGCCAGTACCCTCAAGGGGAGGGGAAACACCATATATTTT. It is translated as CASTLKGRGNTIYF.

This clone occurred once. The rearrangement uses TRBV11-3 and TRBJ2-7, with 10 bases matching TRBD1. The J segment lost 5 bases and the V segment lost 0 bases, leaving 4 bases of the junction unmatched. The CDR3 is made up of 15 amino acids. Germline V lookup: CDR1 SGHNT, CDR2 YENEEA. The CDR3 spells CASSLEGQGIDEQYF. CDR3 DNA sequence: TGTGCCAGCAGCTTAGAGGGACAGGGGATCGACGAGCAGTACTTC. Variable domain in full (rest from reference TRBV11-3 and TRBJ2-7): EAGVVQSPRYKIIEKKQPVAFWCNPISGHNTLYWYLQNLGQGPELLIRYENEEAVDDSQLPKDRFSAERLKGVDSTLKIQPAELGDSAVYLCASSLEGQGIDEQYFGPGTRLTVT.

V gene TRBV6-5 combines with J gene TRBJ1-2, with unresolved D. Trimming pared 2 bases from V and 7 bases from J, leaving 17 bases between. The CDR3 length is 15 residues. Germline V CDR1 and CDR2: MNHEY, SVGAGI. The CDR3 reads CASSYEKGRWAGYTF. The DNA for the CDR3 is TGTGCCAGCAGTTACGAAAAAGGCAGGTGGGCTGGCTACACCTTC.

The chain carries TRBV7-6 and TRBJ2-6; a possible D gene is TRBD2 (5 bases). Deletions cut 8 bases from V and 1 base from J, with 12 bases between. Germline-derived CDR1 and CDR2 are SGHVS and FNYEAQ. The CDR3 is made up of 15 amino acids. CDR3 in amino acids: CASGLNPSGANVLTF. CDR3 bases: TGTGCCAGCGGACTGAACCCATCTGGGGCCAACGTCCTGACTTTC.

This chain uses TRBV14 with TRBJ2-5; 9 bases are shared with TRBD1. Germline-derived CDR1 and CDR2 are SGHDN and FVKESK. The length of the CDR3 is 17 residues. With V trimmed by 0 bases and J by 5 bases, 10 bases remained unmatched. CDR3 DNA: TGTGCCAGCAGCCAAGATCGGGGGACAGGGCTACTGGAGACCCAGTACTTC. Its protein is CASSQDRGTGLLETQYF.

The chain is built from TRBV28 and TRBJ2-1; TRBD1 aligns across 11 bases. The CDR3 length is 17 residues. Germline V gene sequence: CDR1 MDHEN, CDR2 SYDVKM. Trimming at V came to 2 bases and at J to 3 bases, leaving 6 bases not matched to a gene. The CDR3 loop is CASSLGKGTGGYNEQFF. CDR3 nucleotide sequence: TGTGCCAGCAGTTTAGGGAAGGGGACAGGGGGCTACAATGAGCAGTTCTTC.